This T cell receptor beta chain was sequenced during a study of Ad26.COV2.S vaccination and SARS-CoV-2 variants. Study at large: Donor was in the COV1001 Ad26.COV2.S trial arm. In the study, Ad26.COV2.S was injected intramuscularly once, or twice 56 days apart. General study results and limits: People given the vaccine had a wider spike-specific TCR breadth than placebo recipients did.

Treatment reported: about 20 received Ad26.COV2.S at low or high dose, single or two shots; a few received placebo; per-sample allocation not given. Material that was analyzed had been drawn on day 63 after the first vaccine or placebo injection. Its platform was an Ad26 vector, and its expressed antigen was Wuhan-strain SARS-CoV-2 spike. Generated by immunoSEQ multiplex PCR, the TCRdb table keeps only in-frame clones and is missing some. The sample has about 440,000 clones, roughly 88% seen once. The germline V gene encodes CDR1 MDHEN and CDR2 SYDVKM. The ends were cut back, 6 bases at V and 4 bases at J, with 12 bases in the middle. This CDR3 contains 13 residues. On this clone itself: No antigen is known for it.

Source: peripheral blood, taken in a trial of Ad26.COV2.S vaccine versus placebo. The sequence was obtained from a person aged 18-60 years who received the Ad26.COV2.S COVID-19 vaccine or a placebo. The V gene is TRBV28, the J gene TRBJ1-2; a weak D match, TRBD1 (5 bases). The CDR3 loop reads CASRGTPSYGYTF. In DNA, the CDR3 is TGTGCCAGCAGAGGGACGCCCAGCTATGGCTACACCTTC.